This T cell receptor beta chain was profiled in a study of chemoradiotherapy in HPV16-positive cancers. Study details: Functional T-cell assays on a couple of HPV16-positive patients' cells defined candidate HPV-specific clones and common TCR motifs. Overall study results and limits: HPV-responsive T-cell expansion during chemoradiotherapy was linked to improved recurrence-free survival in HPV16-positive patients. Candidate HPV-specific clones and E7-related TCR motifs grew in tumor during treatment.

The method was immunoSEQ multiplex PCR; TCRdb's version includes in-frame clones alone and lacks a portion of them. The repertoire consists of tens of thousands of clones, with 85% to 90% occurring once and the leading ten covering around 5.8%. Repertoires were sampled repeatedly during chemoradiotherapy. A note on this clone: Its antigen is unknown.

From germline, CDR1 is GTSNPN and CDR2 SVGIG (reference sequence). CDR3 length equals 13 residues. V was pared by 1 base and J by 6 bases, with 10 bases between. This sequence originates from a human donor with HPV-associated anogenital cancer. Sequenced material: blood, taken from a patient who underwent chemoradiotherapy. The chain joins TRBV30 to TRBJ2-1; D is tentatively TRBD1 or TRBD2 (5 bases each). This chain's CDR3 is CAWSESGPNEQFF. In nucleotides, the CDR3 is TGTGCCTGGAGTGAGTCGGGGCCCAATGAGCAGTTCTTC.